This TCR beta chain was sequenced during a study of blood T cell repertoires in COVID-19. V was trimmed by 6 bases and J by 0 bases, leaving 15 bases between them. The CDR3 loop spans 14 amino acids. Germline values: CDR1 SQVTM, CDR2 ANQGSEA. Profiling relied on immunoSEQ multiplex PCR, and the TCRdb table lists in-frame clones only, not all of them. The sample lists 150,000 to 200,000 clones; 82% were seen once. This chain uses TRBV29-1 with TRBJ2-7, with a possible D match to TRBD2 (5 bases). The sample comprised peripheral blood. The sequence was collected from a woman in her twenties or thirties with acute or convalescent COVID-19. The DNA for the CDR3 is TGCAGCGTAGACGGGGTGCGCGGCTCCTACGAGCAGTACTTC. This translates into CSVDGVRGSYEQYF.